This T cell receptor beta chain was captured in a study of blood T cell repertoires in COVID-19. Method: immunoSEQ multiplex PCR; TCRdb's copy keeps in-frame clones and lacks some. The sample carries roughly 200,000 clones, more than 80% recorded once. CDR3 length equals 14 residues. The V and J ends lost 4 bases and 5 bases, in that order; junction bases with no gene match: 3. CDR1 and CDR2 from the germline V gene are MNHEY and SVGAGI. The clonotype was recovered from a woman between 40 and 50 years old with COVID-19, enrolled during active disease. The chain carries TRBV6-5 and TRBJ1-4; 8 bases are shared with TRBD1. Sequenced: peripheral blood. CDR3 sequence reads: CASSSGTGNEKLFF. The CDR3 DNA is TGTGCCAGCAGTTCCGGGACAGGAAATGAAAAACTGTTTTTT.